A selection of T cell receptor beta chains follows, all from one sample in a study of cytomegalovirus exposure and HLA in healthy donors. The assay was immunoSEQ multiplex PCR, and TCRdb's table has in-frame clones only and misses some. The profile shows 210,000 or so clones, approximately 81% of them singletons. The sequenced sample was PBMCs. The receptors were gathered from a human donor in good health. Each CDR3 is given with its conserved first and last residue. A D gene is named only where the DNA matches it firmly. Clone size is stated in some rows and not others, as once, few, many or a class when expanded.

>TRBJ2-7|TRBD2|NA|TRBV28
TGTGCCAGCAGTTCCCAGGCTAGCGGGACCTTCTACGAGCAGTACTTC
CASSSQASGTFYEQYF
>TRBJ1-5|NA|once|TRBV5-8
TGTGCCAGCAGTCAAATTGGTAGGGGGTTGAATCAGCCCCAGCATTTT
CASSQIGRGLNQPQHF
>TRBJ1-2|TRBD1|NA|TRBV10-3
TGTGCCATCAGTGCCCGGACAGGGGATGGCTACACCTTC
CAISARTGDGYTF
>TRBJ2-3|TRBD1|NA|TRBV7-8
TGTGCCAGCAGCTCGGGACAGGGATTGGGGAAGTACGTTGCAGATACGCAGTATTTT
CASSSGQGLGKYVADTQYF
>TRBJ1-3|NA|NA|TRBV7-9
TGTGCCAGCAGCTACACCGCGGGTCCGTCTGGAAACACCATATATTTT
CASSYTAGPSGNTIYF
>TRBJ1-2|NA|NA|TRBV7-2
TGTGCCAGCAGCTTAGTCAGGGTTGACGGCTACACCTTC
CASSLVRVDGYTF
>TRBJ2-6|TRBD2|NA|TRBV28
TGTGCCAGCAGCCCCGGAATTGCGGGGGAAGGGGCCAACGTCCTGACTTTC
CASSPGIAGEGANVLTF
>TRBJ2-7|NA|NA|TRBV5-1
TGCGCCAGCAGCCGAGGGGAGGAGGCCCCTTCCTACGAGCAGTACTTC
CASSRGEEAPSYEQYF
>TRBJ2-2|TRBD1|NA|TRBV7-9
TGTGCCAGCAGCACCCGTCCGGGACAGGGGGCTGGGGGGGAGCTGTTTTTT
CASSTRPGQGAGGELFF
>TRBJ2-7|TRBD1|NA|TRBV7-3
TGTGCCAGCAGTCCGTCGGGACAGCACTACGAGCAGTACTTC
CASSPSGQHYEQYF
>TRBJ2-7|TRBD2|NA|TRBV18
TGTGCCAGCTCACCATCGGGAGGGTGGTATGGCGAGCAGTACTTC
CASSPSGGWYGEQYF
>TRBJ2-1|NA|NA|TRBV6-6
TGTGCCAGCAGCCACCTTGGAGGGAGCTCCTACAATGAGCAGTTCTTC
CASSHLGGSSYNEQFF
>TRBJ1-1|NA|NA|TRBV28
TGTGCCAGCACGATCTACAGGGTTGGCGGCACTGAAGCTTTCTTT
CASTIYRVGGTEAFF
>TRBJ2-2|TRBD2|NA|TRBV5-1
TGCGCCAGCAGCTTGTGGGGGACTAGCGGAAGCACCGGGGAGCTGTTTTTT
CASSLWGTSGSTGELFF
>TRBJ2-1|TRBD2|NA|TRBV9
TGTGCCAGCAGCTCAAACCCGCTAGCGGGAGTGGCCAATGAGCAGTTCTTC
CASSSNPLAGVANEQFF
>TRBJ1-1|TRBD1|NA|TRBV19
TGTGCCAGTAGTCTGCAGACAGGGAGTGAAGCTTTCTTT
CASSLQTGSEAFF
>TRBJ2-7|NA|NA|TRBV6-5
TGTGCCAGCAGCCGCGCGCCCTACGAGCAGTACTTC
CASSRAPYEQYF
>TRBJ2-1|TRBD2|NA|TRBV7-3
TGTGCCAGCAGCTTTACTAGCGGCTCCTACAATGAGCAGTTCTTC
CASSFTSGSYNEQFF
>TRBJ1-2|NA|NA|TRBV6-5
TGTGCCAGCAGTTACGTACAAACATACGCCGATGGCTACACCTTC
CASSYVQTYADGYTF
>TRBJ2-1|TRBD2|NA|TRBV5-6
TGTGCCAGCAGCCTTGGGACTAGTGATTACAATGAGCAGTTCTTC
CASSLGTSDYNEQFF
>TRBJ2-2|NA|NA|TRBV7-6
TGTGCCAGCAGCTTACGACAGAACACCGGGGAGCTGTTTTTT
CASSLRQNTGELFF
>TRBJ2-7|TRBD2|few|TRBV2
TGTGCCAGCAGTGAGATACAGCGGGACCACGAGCAGTACTTC
CASSEIQRDHEQYF
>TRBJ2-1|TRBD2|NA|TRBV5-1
TGCGCCCCCCCAGCGGGAGACTACAATGAGCAGTTCTTC
CAPPAGDYNEQFF
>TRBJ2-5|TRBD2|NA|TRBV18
TGTGCCAGCTCACAAAGCCCGACTAGCGGCCAAGAGACCCAGTACTTC
CASSQSPTSGQETQYF
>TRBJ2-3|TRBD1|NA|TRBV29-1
TGCAGCGCCACTCCACACAGGGGGCGTGACACAGATACGCAGTATTTT
CSATPHRGRDTDTQYF
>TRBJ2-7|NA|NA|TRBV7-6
TGTGCCAGCAGCTTAGCGGGGCTCTCCTACGAGCAGTACTTC
CASSLAGLSYEQYF
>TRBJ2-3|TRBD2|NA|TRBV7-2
TGTGCCAGCAGCCTATCTAGCGGGAGGGATACGCAGTATTTT
CASSLSSGRDTQYF
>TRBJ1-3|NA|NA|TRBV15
TGTGCCACCAGCGGGGACATCCAGGGAAACACCATATATTTT
CATSGDIQGNTIYF
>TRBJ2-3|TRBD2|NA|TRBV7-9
TGTGCCAGCAGCATACTAGCGAGGCGCACAGATACGCAGTATTTT
CASSILARRTDTQYF
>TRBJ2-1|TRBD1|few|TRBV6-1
TGTGCCAGCAGTGAAGGTCCAGGGGGCGATGAGCAGTTCTTC
CASSEGPGGDEQFF
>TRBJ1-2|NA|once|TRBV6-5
TGTGCCGAGGGATTTCCTCCTTGGGGCTACACCTTC
CAEGFPPWGYTF
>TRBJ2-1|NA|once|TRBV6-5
TGTGCCAGCAGTTACTACTCATCCGGGTTTGCGGATGAGCAGTTCTTC
CASSYYSSGFADEQFF
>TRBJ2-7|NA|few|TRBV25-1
TGTGCCAGCAGTGGCTACTACGAGCAGTACTTC
CASSGYYEQYF
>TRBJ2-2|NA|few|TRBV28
TGTGCCAGTAAGAACAGGGTCGCGAACACCGGGGAGCTGTTTTTT
CASKNRVANTGELFF
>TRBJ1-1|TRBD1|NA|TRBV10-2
TGCGCCAGCAGTGAGTCGACAGGGGCTGAAGCTTTCTTT
CASSESTGAEAFF
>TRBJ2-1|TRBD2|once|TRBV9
TGTGCCAGCAGTATCAATAGCGGGACCTACAATGAGCAGTTCTTC
CASSINSGTYNEQFF
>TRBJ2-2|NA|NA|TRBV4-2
TGTGCCAGCAGCGAGCTAAACACCGGGGAGCTGTTTTTT
CASSELNTGELFF
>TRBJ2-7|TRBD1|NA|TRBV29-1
TGCAGCGTGCTGGGACAGGCCTCCTACGAGCAGTACTTC
CSVLGQASYEQYF
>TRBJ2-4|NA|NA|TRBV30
TGTGCCTGGAGTGTCAGTGCCGGGGCGGGGTGGGCCAAAAACATTCAGTACTTC
CAWSVSAGAGWAKNIQYF
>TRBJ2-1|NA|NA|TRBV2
TGTGCCAGCAGGGCCCAGGGGGCGGGAGGGTACAATGAGCAGTTCTTC
CASRAQGAGGYNEQFF
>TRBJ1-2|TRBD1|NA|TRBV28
TGTGCCAGCACCAAGGACAGGGGACGTGTAAATGGCTACACCTTC
CASTKDRGRVNGYTF
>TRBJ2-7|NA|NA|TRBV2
TGTGCCAGCAGGGACTGGGCCTACGAGCAGTACTTC
CASRDWAYEQYF
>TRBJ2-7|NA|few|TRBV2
TGTGCCAGCAGCGACAGGACCAGCTCCTACGAGCAGTACTTC
CASSDRTSSYEQYF
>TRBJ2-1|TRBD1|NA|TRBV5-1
TGCGCCAGCAGCCTAACCAGGACAGGGCTGGATGAGCAGTTCTTC
CASSLTRTGLDEQFF
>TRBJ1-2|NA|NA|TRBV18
TGTGCCAGCTCAGAGGACAGCTATGGCTACACCTTC
CASSEDSYGYTF
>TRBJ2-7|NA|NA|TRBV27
TGTGCCAGCAGTGCGGAGACCAGCCGATACGAGCAGTACTTC
CASSAETSRYEQYF
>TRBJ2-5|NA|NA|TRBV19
TGTGCCAGTAGTATAGGGGGGGATGCGGAGACCCAGTACTTC
CASSIGGDAETQYF
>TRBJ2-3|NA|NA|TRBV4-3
TGCGCCAGCAGCCAAACCGATGGAGGGTCCTACACAGATACGCAGTATTTT
CASSQTDGGSYTDTQYF